The 12 T cell receptor beta chains reported below all come from one sample, sequenced in a study of a mutant IDH1 vaccine in newly diagnosed glioma. Method: immunoSEQ multiplex PCR; TCRdb's copy keeps in-frame clones and lacks some. The table records about 40,000 clones, roughly nine tenths of them present only once. What these receptors recognize is not known. Stated time point: week 5, during vaccination. The investigators gave 300 ug of mutant IDH1 20-mer peptide in each vaccine dose, together with topical imiquimod. Material: PBMCs, obtained from a glioma patient whose treatment included an IDH1 peptide vaccine. These receptors all come from a man aged 50 to 60 with glioma.

The CDR3 loop is CASSEGAGWETQYF. The CDR3 bases are TGTGCCAGCAGTGAAGGGGCAGGGTGGGAGACCCAGTACTTC. The chain couples TRBV25-1 to TRBJ2-5; perhaps TRBD1 as D (5 bases). Germline V gene data show CDR1 as MGHDK and CDR2 as SYGVNS. V lost 2 bases and J 5 bases, leaving 12 bases between the germline ends. The CDR3 consists of 14 residues.

The gene calls are TRBV7-2 and TRBJ2-1, with D perhaps TRBD1 or TRBD2 (6 bases each). The V gene's germline CDR1 is SGHTA and CDR2 FQGNSA. This CDR3 spans 16 amino acids. The V end lost 0 bases, the J end lost 8 bases, and 17 bases lay between the germline ends. CDR3 bases: TGTGCCAGCAGCTTAGCATTCTGGGGGGCTATCGATGAGCAGTTCTTC. Protein product: CASSLAFWGAIDEQFF.

In DNA, the CDR3 is TGTGCCAGCAGCGCTGGAAGTATTACCCACGAGCAGTACTTC. Protein: CASSAGSITHEQYF. This sequence joins TRBV9 and TRBJ2-7; D gene ambiguous. V lost 3 bases and J 5 bases, leaving 15 bases between the germline ends. Germline V CDR1 and CDR2: SGDLS, YYNGEE. The CDR3 is 14 residues long.

This chain uses TRBV7-3 with TRBJ2-2; D remains ambiguous. Per germline, CDR1 SGHTA and CDR2 FQGTGA. The CDR3 length is 13 residues. Trimming took 3 bases from V and 9 from J, leaving 11 bases between them. The CDR3 DNA reads as TGTGCCAGCAGCTTGACCCGTGCCCGGGAGCTGTTTTTT. Its translation: CASSLTRARELFF.

The V call is TRBV10-2, the J call TRBJ1-6, with a weak D call TRBD1 (6 bases). Germline CDR1 WSHSY, CDR2 SAAADI. CDR3 length: 15 residues. Trimming shortened V by 6 bases and J by 3 bases, and 12 bases separated the two germline ends. In nucleotides, the CDR3 is TGCGCCAGCAGCACTGCAGGGGACTATAATTCACCCCTCCACTTT. Translated, it gives CASSTAGDYNSPLHF.

The chain combines TRBV15 with TRBJ2-7; TRBD1 might be the D (6 bases). CDR3 size: 13 residues. V lost 3 bases to trimming and J lost 0 bases, with 6 bases between them. Germline V gene sequence: CDR1 LNHNV, CDR2 YYDKDF (reference sequence). This CDR3 is CATSRGASYEQYF. CDR3 bases: TGTGCCACCAGCAGGGGGGCCTCCTACGAGCAGTACTTC.

This clone was seen only once. The chain links TRBV9 to TRBJ2-1; 7 positions match TRBD1. This CDR3 contains 15 residues. The germline CDR1 and CDR2 sequences are SGDLS and YYNGEE. With V trimmed by 4 bases and J by 2 bases, 6 bases remained unmatched. The DNA for the CDR3 is TGTGCCAGCAGCCTGGGGGACAGCCCCTACAATGAGCAGTTCTTC. It yields the protein CASSLGDSPYNEQFF.

The V call is TRBV7-2, the J call TRBJ1-1; D uncertain. The CDR3 length is 16 residues. Between the trimmed V and J ends, which lost 6 bases and 1 base, there was a span of 18 bases. CDR1 is SGHTA, CDR2 FQGNSA, per germline. Here the CDR3 reads CASRRDRSLANTEAFF. In nucleotides, the CDR3 is TGTGCCAGCAGAAGAGACCGTAGCCTCGCGAACACTGAAGCTTTCTTT.

CDR3 sequence (DNA): TGTGCCAGCAGTCCCCCCGACAGGTTTTACGAGCAGTACTTC. This encodes CASSPPDRFYEQYF. The chain links TRBV7-2 to TRBJ2-7; possibly TRBD1 for D (6 bases). CDR3 length: 14 amino acids. Germline V gene lookup returns CDR1 SGHTA and CDR2 FQGNSA. Trimming removed 6 bases at V and 4 bases at J, with 16 bases between.

On this clone itself: Its ends do not fully match the called genes, so a read error is possible. V gene TRBV30 combines with J gene TRBJ1-1, with TRBD1 matching over 9 bases. Germline loops: CDR1 GTSNPN, CDR2 SVGIG (reference sequence). This CDR3 is built from 17 residues. CDR3 DNA: TGTGCGTGGAAGCCCAGTCGACAGGGGGGGATGAACACTGAAGCTTTCTTT. It codes for CAWKPSRQGGMNTEAFF.

The chain uses TRBV5-4 and TRBJ2-7, with D possibly being TRBD2 (5 bases). The germline V and J ends were trimmed by 4 bases and 4 bases, with 21 bases remaining between them. This CDR3 is built from 16 residues. Germline V gene data show CDR1 as SGHNT and CDR2 as YYREEE (reference sequence). CDR3 protein: CASSRSTGGHHYEQYF. The CDR3 region has the DNA TGTGCCAGCAGCAGATCGACCGGAGGCCATCATTACGAGCAGTACTTC.

The chain is built from TRBV5-6 and TRBJ1-4, with 8 bases that match TRBD1. After removal of 4 bases from V and 4 bases from J, the junction contained 9 bases not matched to a gene. This CDR3 has 16 residues. Germline CDR1 SGHDT, CDR2 YYEEEE. The CDR3 nucleotides read TGTGCCAGCAGCGCTAGGACAGGGCCGCTTAATGAAAAACTGTTTTTT. This gives the protein CASSARTGPLNEKLFF.